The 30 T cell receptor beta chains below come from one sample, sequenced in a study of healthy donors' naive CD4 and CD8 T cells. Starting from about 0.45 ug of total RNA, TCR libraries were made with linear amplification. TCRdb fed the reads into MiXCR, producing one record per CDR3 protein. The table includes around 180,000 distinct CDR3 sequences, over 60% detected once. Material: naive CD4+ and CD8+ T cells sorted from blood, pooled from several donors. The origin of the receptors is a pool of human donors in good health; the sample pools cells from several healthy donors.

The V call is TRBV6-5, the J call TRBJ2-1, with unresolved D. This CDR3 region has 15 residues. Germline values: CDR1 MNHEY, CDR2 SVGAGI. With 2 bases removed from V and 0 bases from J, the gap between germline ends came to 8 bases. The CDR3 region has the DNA TGTGCCAGCAGTTACCTGACTTCCTCCTACAATGAGCAGTTCTTC. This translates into CASSYLTSSYNEQFF.

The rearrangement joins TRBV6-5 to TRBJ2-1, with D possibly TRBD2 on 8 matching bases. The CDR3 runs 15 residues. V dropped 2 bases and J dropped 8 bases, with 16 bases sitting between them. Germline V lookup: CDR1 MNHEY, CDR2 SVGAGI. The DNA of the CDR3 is TGTGCCAGCAGTTACGCAGGGGGGACTAGTCATGAGCAGTTCTTC. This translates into CASSYAGGTSHEQFF.

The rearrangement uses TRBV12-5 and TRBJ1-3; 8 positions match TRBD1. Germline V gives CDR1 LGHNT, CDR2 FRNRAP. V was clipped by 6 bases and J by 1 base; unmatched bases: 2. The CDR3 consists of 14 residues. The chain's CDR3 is CASGTGGSGNTIYF. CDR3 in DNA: TGTGCTAGTGGCACAGGGGGTTCTGGAAACACCATATATTTT.

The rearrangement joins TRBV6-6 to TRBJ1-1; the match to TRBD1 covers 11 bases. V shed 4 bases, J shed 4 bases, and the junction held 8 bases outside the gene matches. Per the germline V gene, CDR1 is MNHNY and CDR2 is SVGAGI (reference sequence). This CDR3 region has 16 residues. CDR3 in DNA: TGTGCCAGCAGTTCGGGCGCCGGGACAGGGGGCACTGAAGCTTTCTTT. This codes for CASSSGAGTGGTEAFF.

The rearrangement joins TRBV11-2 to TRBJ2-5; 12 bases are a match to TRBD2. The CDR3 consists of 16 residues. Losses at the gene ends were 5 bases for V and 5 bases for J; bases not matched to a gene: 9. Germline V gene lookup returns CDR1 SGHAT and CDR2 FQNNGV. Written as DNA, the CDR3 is TGTGCCAGCAGCGCACGACTAGCGGGAGTTTGGGAGACCCAGTACTTC. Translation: CASSARLAGVWETQYF.

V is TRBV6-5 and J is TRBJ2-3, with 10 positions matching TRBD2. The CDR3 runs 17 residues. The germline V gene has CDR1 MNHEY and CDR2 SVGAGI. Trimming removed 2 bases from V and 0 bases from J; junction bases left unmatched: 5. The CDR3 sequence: CASSYTATSGSTDTQYF. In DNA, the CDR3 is TGTGCCAGCAGTTACACCGCGACTAGCGGGAGCACAGATACGCAGTATTTT.

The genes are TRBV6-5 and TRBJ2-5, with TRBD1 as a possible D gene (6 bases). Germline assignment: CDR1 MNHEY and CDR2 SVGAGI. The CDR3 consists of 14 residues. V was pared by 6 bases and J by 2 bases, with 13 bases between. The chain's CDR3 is CASSYGQSQETQYF. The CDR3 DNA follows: TGTGCCAGCAGCTATGGACAGTCACAAGAGACCCAGTACTTC.

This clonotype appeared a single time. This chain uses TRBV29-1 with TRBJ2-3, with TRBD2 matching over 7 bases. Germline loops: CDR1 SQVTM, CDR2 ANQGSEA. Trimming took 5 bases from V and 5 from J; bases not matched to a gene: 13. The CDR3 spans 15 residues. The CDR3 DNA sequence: TGCAGCGTTATCCTAGCGGTTCAATCGAGAGATACGCAGTATTTT. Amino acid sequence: CSVILAVQSRDTQYF.

The DNA of the CDR3 is TGTGCCAGCAGTGCCATGGGTCGGCACACTGAAGCTTTCTTT. Amino acid sequence: CASSAMGRHTEAFF. This chain uses TRBV12-3 or TRBV12-4 with TRBJ1-1; D not resolved. Trimming shortened V by 5 bases and J by 3 bases, and 13 bases separated the two germline ends. CDR3 size: 14 residues.

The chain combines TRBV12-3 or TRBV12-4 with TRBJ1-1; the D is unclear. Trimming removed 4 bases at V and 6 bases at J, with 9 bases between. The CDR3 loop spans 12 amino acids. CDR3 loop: CASSYTKAEAFF. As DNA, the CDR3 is TGTGCCAGCAGTTACACCAAGGCTGAAGCTTTCTTT.

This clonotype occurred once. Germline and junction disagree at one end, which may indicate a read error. DNA of the CDR3: TGCGCCAGCAGTTTGGACAGCCTCTACGAGCAGTACTTC. Translated, it gives CASSLDSLYEQYF. V and J are TRBV5-1 and TRBJ2-7; possible D gene TRBD1, 6 bases. Germline lookup yields CDR1 SGHRS and CDR2 YFSETQ. The CDR3 totals 13 residues. The whole variable domain, filled in from reference TRBV5-1 and TRBJ2-7, reads KAGVTQTPRYLIKTRGQQVTLSCSPISGHRSVSWYQQTPGQGLQFLFEYFSETQRNKGNFPGRFSGRQFSNSRSEMNVSTLELGDSALYLCASSLDSLYEQYFGPGTRLTVT.

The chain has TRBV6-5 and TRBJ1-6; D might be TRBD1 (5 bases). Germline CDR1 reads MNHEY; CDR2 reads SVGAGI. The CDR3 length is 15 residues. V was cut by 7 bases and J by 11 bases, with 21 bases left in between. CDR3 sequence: CASTDTDSLLAPLHF. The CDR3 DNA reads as TGTGCCAGCACCGATACCGACAGCCTTCTGGCACCCCTCCACTTT.

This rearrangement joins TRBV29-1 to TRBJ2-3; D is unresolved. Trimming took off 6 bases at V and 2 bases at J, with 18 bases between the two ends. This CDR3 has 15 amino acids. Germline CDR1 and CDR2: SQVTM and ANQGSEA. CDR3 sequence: CSVAPSLTITDTQYF. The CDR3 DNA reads TGCAGCGTCGCCCCGAGTTTGACAATCACAGATACGCAGTATTTT.

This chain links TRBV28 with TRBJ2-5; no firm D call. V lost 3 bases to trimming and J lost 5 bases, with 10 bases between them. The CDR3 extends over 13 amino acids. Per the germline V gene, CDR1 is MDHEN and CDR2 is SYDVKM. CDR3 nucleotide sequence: TGTGCCAGCAGTTTTGGAGTAGTCGAGACCCAGTACTTC. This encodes CASSFGVVETQYF.

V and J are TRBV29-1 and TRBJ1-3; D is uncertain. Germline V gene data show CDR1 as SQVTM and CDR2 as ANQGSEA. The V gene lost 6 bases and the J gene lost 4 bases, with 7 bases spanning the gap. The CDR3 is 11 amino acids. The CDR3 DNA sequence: TGCAGCGTCCACCAAGGAAACACCATATATTTT. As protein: CSVHQGNTIYF.

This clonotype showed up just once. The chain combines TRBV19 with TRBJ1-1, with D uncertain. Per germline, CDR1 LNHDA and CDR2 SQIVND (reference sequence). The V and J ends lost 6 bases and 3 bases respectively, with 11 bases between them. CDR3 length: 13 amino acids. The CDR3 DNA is TGTGCCAGTAGGCGCTACTGGGACACTGAAGCTTTCTTT. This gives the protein CASRRYWDTEAFF.

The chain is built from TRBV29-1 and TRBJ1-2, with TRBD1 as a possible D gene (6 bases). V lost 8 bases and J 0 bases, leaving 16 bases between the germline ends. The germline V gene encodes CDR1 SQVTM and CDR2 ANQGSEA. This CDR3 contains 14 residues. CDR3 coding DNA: TGCAGCACTCTCCAACAGGGAACTAACTATGGCTACACCTTC. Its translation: CSTLQQGTNYGYTF.

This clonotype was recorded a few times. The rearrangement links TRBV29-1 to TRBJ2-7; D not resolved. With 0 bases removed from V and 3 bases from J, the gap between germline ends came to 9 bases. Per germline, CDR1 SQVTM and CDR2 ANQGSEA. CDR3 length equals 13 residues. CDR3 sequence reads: CSVEDVGSYEQYF. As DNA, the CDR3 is TGCAGCGTTGAAGATGTCGGCAGCTACGAGCAGTACTTC.

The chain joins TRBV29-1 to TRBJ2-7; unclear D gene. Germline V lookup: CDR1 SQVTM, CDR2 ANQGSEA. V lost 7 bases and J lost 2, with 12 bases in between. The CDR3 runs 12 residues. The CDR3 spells CSAQGLAYEQYF. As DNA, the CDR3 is TGCAGCGCTCAAGGCCTAGCCTACGAGCAGTACTTC.

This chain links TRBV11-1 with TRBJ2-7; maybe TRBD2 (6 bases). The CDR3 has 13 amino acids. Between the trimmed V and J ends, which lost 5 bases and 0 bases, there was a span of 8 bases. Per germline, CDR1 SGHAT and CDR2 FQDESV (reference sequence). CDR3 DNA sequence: TGTGCCAGCAGCACGCGGGACTCCTACGAGCAGTACTTC. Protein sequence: CASSTRDSYEQYF. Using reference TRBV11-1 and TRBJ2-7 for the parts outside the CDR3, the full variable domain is EAEVAQSPRYKITEKSQAVAFWCDPISGHATLYWYRQILGQGPELLVQFQDESVVDDSQLPKDRFSAERLKGVDSTLKIQPAELGDSAMYLCASSTRDSYEQYFGPGTRLTVT.

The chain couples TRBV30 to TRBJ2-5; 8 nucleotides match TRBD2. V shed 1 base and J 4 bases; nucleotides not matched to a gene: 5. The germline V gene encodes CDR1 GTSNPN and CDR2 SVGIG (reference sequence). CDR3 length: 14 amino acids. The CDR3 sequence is CAWSESGLVETQYF. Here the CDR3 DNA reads TGTGCCTGGAGTGAGTCGGGACTAGTAGAGACCCAGTACTTC. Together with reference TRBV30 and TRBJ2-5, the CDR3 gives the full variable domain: SQTIHQWPATLVQPVGSPLSLECTVEGTSNPNLYWYRQAAGRGLQLLFYSVGIGQISSEVPQNLSASRPQDRQFILSSKKLLLSDSGFYLCAWSESGLVETQYFGPGTRLLVL.

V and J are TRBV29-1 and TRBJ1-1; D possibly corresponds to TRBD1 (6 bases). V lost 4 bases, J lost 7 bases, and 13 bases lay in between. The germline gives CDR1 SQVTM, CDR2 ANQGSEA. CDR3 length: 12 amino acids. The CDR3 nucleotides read TGCAGCGTTGGGGCAGGGGTAAATGAAGCTTTCTTT. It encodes CSVGAGVNEAFF.

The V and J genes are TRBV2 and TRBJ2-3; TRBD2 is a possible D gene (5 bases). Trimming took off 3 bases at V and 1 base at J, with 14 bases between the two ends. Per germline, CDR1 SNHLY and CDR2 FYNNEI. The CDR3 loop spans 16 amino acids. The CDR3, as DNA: TGTGCCAGCAGTGAGATCGCGGGTGATGGCACAGATACGCAGTATTTT. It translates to CASSEIAGDGTDTQYF.

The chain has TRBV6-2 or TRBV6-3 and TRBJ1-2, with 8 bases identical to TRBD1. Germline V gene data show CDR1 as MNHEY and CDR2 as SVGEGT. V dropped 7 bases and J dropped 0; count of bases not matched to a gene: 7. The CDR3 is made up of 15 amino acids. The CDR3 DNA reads TGTGCCAGCACCGGACAGGGACCCGCTAACTATGGCTACACCTTC. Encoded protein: CASTGQGPANYGYTF.

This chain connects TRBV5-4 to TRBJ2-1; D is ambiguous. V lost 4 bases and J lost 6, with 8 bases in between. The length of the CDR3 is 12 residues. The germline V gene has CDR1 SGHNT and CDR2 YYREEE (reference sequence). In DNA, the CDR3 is TGTGCCAGCAGCCGTGACACCAATGAGCAGTTCTTC. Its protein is CASSRDTNEQFF.

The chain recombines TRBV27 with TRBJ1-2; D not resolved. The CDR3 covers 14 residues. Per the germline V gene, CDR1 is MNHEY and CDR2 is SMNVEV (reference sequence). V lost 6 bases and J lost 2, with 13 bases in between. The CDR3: CASSSGHANYGYTF. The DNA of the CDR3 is TGTGCCAGCAGCTCCGGCCATGCGAACTATGGCTACACCTTC.

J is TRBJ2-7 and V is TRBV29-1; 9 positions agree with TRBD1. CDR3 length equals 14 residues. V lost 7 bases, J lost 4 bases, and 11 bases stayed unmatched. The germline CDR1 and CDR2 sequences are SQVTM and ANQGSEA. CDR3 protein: CSGRGTGPSYEQYF. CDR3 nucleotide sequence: TGCAGCGGCAGGGGGACAGGGCCTTCATACGAGCAGTACTTC.

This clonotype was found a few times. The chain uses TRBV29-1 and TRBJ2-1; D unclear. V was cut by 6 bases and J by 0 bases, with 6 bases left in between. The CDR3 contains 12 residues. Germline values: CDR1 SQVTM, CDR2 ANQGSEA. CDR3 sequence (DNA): TGCAGCGTAGCCGACTCCTACAATGAGCAGTTCTTC. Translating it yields CSVADSYNEQFF.

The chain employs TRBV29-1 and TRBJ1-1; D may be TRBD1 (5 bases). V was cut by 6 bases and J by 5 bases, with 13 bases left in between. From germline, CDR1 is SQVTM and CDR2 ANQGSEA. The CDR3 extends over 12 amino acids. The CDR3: CSVADGGTEAFF. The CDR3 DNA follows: TGCAGCGTCGCCGACGGGGGTACTGAAGCTTTCTTT.

CDR3 nucleotide sequence: TGTGCCAGCAGTAATCAGGGAGGCGGCGAGCAGTACTTC. Protein sequence: CASSNQGGGEQYF. This rearrangement joins TRBV6-1 to TRBJ2-7; tentatively, D is TRBD2 (6 bases). Germline V lookup: CDR1 MNHNS, CDR2 SASEGT. The V end was cut by 5 bases, the J end by 6 bases, with 14 bases between. The CDR3 runs 13 residues.